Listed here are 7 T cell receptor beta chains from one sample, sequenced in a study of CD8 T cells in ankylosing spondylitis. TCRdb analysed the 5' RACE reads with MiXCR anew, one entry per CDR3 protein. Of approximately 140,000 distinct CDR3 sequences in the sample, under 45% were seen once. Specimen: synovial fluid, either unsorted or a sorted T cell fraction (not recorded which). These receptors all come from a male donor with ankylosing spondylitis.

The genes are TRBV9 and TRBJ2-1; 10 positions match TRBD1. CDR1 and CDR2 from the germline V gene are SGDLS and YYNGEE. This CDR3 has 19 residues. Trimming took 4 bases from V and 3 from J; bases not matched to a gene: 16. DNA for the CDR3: TGTGCCAGCAGCAAAGAAGGGACAGGGGCCCCCCCGGGCTACAATGAGCAGTTCTTC. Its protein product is CASSKEGTGAPPGYNEQFF. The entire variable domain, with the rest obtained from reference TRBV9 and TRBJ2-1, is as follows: DSGVTQTPKHLITATGQRVTLRCSPRSGDLSVYWYQQSLDQGLQFLIQYYNGEERAKGNILERFSAQQFPDLHSELNLSSLELGDSALYFCASSKEGTGAPPGYNEQFFGPGTRLTVL.

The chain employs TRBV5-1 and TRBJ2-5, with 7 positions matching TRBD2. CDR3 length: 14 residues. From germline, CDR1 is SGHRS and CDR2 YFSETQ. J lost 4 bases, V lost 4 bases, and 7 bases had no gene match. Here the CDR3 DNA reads TGCGCCAGCAGCAGAGCGGGGCCGCTAGAGACCCAGTACTTC. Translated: CASSRAGPLETQYF. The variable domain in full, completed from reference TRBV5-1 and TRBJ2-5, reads KAGVTQTPRYLIKTRGQQVTLSCSPISGHRSVSWYQQTPGQGLQFLFEYFSETQRNKGNFPGRFSGRQFSNSRSEMNVSTLELGDSALYLCASSRAGPLETQYFGPGTRLLVL.

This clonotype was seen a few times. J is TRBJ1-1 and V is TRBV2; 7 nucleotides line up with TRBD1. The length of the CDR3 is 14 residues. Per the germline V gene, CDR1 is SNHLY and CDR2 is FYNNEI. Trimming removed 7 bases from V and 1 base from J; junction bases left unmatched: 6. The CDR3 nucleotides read TGTGCCAGCAATACCGGGACAGCGAACACTGAAGCTTTCTTT. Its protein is CASNTGTANTEAFF.

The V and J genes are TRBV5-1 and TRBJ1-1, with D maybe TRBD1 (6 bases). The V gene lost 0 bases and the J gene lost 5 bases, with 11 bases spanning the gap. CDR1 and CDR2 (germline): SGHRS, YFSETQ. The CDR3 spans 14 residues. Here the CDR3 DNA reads TGCGCCAGCAGCTTGGCAGGGGCGCGTACTGAAGCTTTCTTT. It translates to CASSLAGARTEAFF.

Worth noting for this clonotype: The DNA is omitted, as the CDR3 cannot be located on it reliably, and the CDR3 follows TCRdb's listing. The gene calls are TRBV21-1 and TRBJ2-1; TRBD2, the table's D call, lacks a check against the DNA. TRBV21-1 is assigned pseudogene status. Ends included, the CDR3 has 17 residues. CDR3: CASSVGGGNCAHYRGFF.

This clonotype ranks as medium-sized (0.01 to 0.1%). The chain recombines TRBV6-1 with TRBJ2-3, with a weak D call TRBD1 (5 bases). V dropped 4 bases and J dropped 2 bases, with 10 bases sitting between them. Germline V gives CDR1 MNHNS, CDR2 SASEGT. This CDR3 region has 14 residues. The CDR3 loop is CASSVTELTDTQYF. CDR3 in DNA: TGTGCCAGCAGTGTGACAGAACTCACAGATACGCAGTATTTT.

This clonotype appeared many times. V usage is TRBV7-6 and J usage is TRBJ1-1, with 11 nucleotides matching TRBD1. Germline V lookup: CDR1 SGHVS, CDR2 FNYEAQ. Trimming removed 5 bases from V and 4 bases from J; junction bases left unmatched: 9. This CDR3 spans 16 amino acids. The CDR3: CASSLGQGAAGTEAFF. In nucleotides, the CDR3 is TGTGCCAGCAGCCTCGGACAGGGGGCAGCGGGCACTGAAGCTTTCTTT.